The next 32 T cell receptor beta chains were all read from a single sample in a study of T cell repertoires in aging, cancer and after chemotherapy. TRB rearrangements spanning V, D and J were amplified using mixed TRB-A/B primers. In TCRdb, the multiplex PCR reads were re-called with MiXCR into one record per CDR3 protein. The top ten clones hold approximately 3.3% of a sample with about 5,000 distinct CDR3 sequences, around 21% of them seen once. Peripheral blood genomic DNA, not sorted cells or RNA, was the template. Sequencing used blood. The source of these receptors is a human donor in good health. The donor label of this sample is uncertain.

Within the sample, this clonotype is medium-sized. This chain connects TRBV7-9 to TRBJ2-7; 8 positions match TRBD1. Looked up from germline, CDR1 is SEHNR and CDR2 is FQNEAQ (reference sequence). This CDR3 spans 14 amino acids. After removal of 4 bases from V and 4 bases from J, the junction contained 6 bases not matched to a gene. The CDR3 spells CASSSWTGTYEQYF. Written as DNA, the CDR3 is TGTGCCAGCAGCTCCTGGACAGGGACATACGAGCAGTACTTC.

As for this clonotype: A read error may explain this, as a much larger clone is one base away. The chain uses TRBV27 and TRBJ1-2; D might be TRBD1 (6 bases). CDR3 size: 14 residues. Germline V CDR1 and CDR2: MNHEY, SMNVEV (reference sequence). The CDR3 nucleotides are TGTGCCAGCAGTTTATCTGAGGGGGACTATGACTACACCTTC. This gives the protein CASSLSEGDYDYTF.

This clonotype qualifies as medium-sized (0.01 to 0.1%). The rearrangement links TRBV11-1 to TRBJ2-6; D not certain. With 5 bases removed from V and 4 bases from J, the gap between germline ends came to 9 bases. Germline CDR1 reads SGHAT; CDR2 reads FQDESV (reference sequence). This CDR3 is built from 14 residues. CDR3 residues: CASSPPGGANVLTF. CDR3 sequence (DNA): TGTGCCAGCAGCCCCCCCGGGGGGGCCAACGTCCTGACTTTC.

By proportion, this clonotype is medium-sized. The V and J genes are TRBV6-1 and TRBJ2-2; 11 bases match TRBD1. The germline CDR1 and CDR2 sequences are MNHNS and SASEGT. CDR3 length equals 17 residues. Losses at the gene ends were 7 bases for V and 6 bases for J; bases not matched to a gene: 13. Here the CDR3 reads CASTRSGQGVGAGELFF. The DNA of the CDR3 is TGTGCCAGCACCCGCTCGGGACAGGGGGTCGGCGCCGGGGAGCTGTTTTTT.

The V gene is TRBV5-1, the J gene TRBJ2-7, with a possible D match to TRBD1 (6 bases). The V gene's germline CDR1 is SGHRS and CDR2 YFSETQ. The V end was cut by 0 bases, the J end by 0 bases, with 13 bases between. The length of the CDR3 is 16 residues. In nucleotides, the CDR3 is TGCGCCAGCAGCTTGGATGGACAGACGAGCTCCTACGAGCAGTACTTC. Protein product: CASSLDGQTSSYEQYF.

This clonotype is medium-sized. The chain employs TRBV6-5 and TRBJ1-4, with TRBD1 identical over 7 bases. V trimming: 6 bases; J trimming: 7 bases; junction bases outside the gene matches: 11. From germline, CDR1 is MNHEY and CDR2 SVGAGI. The CDR3 contains 15 residues. The CDR3, as DNA: TGTGCCAGCAGAGTATCAGGGGGGATAGGTGAAAAACTGTTTTTT. Residues: CASRVSGGIGEKLFF.

This clonotype has only a few counts. This chain uses TRBV10-1 with TRBJ2-3, with D hard to call. Germline CDR1 reads WNHNN; CDR2 reads SYGVQD (reference sequence). V dropped 6 bases and J dropped 4 bases, with 14 bases sitting between them. The CDR3 has 14 residues. Here the CDR3 reads CASSSPGGADTQYF. CDR3 DNA: TGCGCCAGCAGCTCCCCTGGCGGCGCAGATACGCAGTATTTT.

This clonotype was picked up a small number of times. The chain couples TRBV20-1 to TRBJ2-1; TRBD2 aligns across 9 bases. Germline V gene data show CDR1 as DFQATT and CDR2 as SNEGSKA (reference sequence). The CDR3 has 14 amino acids. V lost 5 bases and J lost 2; bases outside the gene matches: 4. CDR3 DNA sequence: TGCAGTGCTTCCCTAGCGGGAACCTACAATGAGCAGTTCTTC. Translated: CSASLAGTYNEQFF.

In its sample, this clonotype ranks as medium-sized. This chain connects TRBV30 to TRBJ1-6; D unresolved. V dropped 3 bases and J dropped 0 bases, with 9 bases sitting between them. This CDR3 spans 15 amino acids. Germline V gives CDR1 GTSNPN, CDR2 SVGIG (reference sequence). The chain's CDR3 is CAWRGLSSYNSPLHF. CDR3 in DNA: TGTGCCTGGAGGGGTCTCAGCTCCTATAATTCACCCCTCCACTTT.

This clonotype is deemed medium-sized. This chain links TRBV29-1 with TRBJ1-2, with 7 nucleotides matching TRBD1. The CDR3 is made up of 15 amino acids. The junction had 9 bases not matched to a gene; V was cut back by 2 bases and J by 3 bases. Looked up from germline, CDR1 is SQVTM and CDR2 is ANQGSEA. CDR3 nucleotide sequence: TGCAGCGTTGAAAATGCCGACAGGGTAGACTATGGCTACACCTTC. It codes for CSVENADRVDYGYTF. The full variable domain, in which reference TRBV29-1 and TRBJ1-2 provide the parts outside the CDR3, is SAVISQKPSRDICQRGTSLTIQCQVDSQVTMMFWYRQQPGQSLTLIATANQGSEATYESGFVIDKFPISRPNLTFSTLTVSNMSPEDSSIYLCSVENADRVDYGYTFGSGTRLTVV.

V and J are TRBV28 and TRBJ2-5; D call uncertain. Germline V lookup: CDR1 MDHEN, CDR2 SYDVKM. The CDR3 loop spans 14 amino acids. Trimming cost V 5 bases and J 4 bases, with 14 bases left between them. Here the CDR3 DNA reads TGTGCCAGCAGTCTTACTATCGGGTCAGAGACCCAGTACTTC. Translation: CASSLTIGSETQYF.

This clonotype is labeled medium-sized (0.01 to 0.1%). The CDR3 coding sequence is TGTGCCATCAGTGAGTCCCGCGTTCACGACGAGCAGTACTTC. Translated: CAISESRVHDEQYF. The chain joins TRBV10-3 to TRBJ2-7; D is undetermined. The ends were cut back, 0 bases at V and 5 bases at J, with 11 bases in the middle. In germline, CDR1 is ENHRY, CDR2 SYGVKD. This CDR3 spans 14 amino acids.

Judged by abundance, this clonotype is medium-sized (0.01 to 0.1%). This chain uses TRBV19 with TRBJ1-5; a possible D gene is TRBD1 (6 bases). Trimming left V 3 bases short and J 5 bases short, with 17 bases between. The CDR3 is 16 residues long. Per germline, CDR1 LNHDA and CDR2 SQIVND (reference sequence). CDR3 sequence reads: CASSIDGLQGYQPQHF. CDR3 nucleotides: TGTGCCAGTAGTATCGATGGACTACAGGGTTATCAGCCCCAGCATTTT. Drawing the rest from reference TRBV19 and TRBJ1-5, the complete variable domain is DGGITQSPKYLFRKEGQNVTLSCEQNLNHDAMYWYRQDPGQGLRLIYYSQIVNDFQKGDIAEGYSVSREKKESFPLTVTSAQKNPTAFYLCASSIDGLQGYQPQHFGDGTRLSIL.

Judged by abundance, this clonotype is medium-sized (0.01 to 0.1%). The rearrangement uses TRBV5-5 and TRBJ2-7, with D perhaps matching TRBD1 or TRBD2 (5 bases each). Germline-derived CDR1 and CDR2 are SGHKS and YYEKEE (reference sequence). V dropped 0 bases and J dropped 0 bases, with 7 bases sitting between them. This CDR3 contains 14 residues. CDR3 protein: CASSLEGSSYEQYF. The CDR3 coding sequence is TGTGCCAGCAGCTTGGAGGGGAGCTCCTACGAGCAGTACTTC. Combining the CDR3 with reference TRBV5-5 and TRBJ2-7 gives the whole variable domain DAGVTQSPTHLIKTRGQQVTLRCSPISGHKSVSWYQQVLGQGPQFIFQYYEKEERGRGNFPDRFSARQFPNYSSELNVNALLLGDSALYLCASSLEGSSYEQYFGPGTRLTVT.

This clonotype ranks as medium-sized. This chain joins TRBV5-4 and TRBJ2-3, with D uncertain. The germline V gene has CDR1 SGHNT and CDR2 YYREEE (reference sequence). V shed 0 bases and J shed 0 bases, with 5 bases lying between them. CDR3 length: 14 amino acids. The CDR3 DNA reads TGTGCCAGCAGCTTGGGAAGTAGCACAGATACGCAGTATTTT. Amino acid sequence: CASSLGSSTDTQYF.

This clonotype is classed as medium-sized. This sequence joins TRBV19 and TRBJ1-5; D uncertain. Germline CDR1 is LNHDA and CDR2 is SQIVND (reference sequence). The V end lost 5 bases, the J end lost 10 bases, and 24 bases lay between the germline ends. This CDR3 is 16 amino acids long. The DNA for the CDR3 is TGTGCCAGTAGTTTTAGGCCGCCGGGATCCGAGAGCCCCCAGCATTTT. Protein: CASSFRPPGSESPQHF.

By share, this clonotype counts as medium-sized. The chain links TRBV6-5 to TRBJ1-2, with 7 positions matching TRBD1. Germline V CDR1 and CDR2: MNHEY, SVGAGI. The J segment lost 8 bases and the V segment lost 4 bases, leaving 16 bases of the junction unmatched. This CDR3 is 16 amino acids long. The CDR3: CASSSHPGQTSSGYTF. DNA for the CDR3: TGTGCCAGCAGTTCCCATCCGGGACAGACCTCTTCAGGCTACACCTTC.

The V and J genes are TRBV20-1 and TRBJ2-6; a weak D match, TRBD1 (6 bases). The germline V gene encodes CDR1 DFQATT and CDR2 SNEGSKA (reference sequence). Trimming took off 6 bases at V and 0 bases at J, with 9 bases between the two ends. This CDR3 region has 14 residues. The CDR3 protein is CSAPTGSGANVLTF. Written as DNA, the CDR3 is TGCAGTGCACCGACAGGCTCTGGGGCCAACGTCCTGACTTTC.

V usage is TRBV10-1 and J usage is TRBJ1-3; D gene uncertain. With 2 bases removed from V and 0 bases from J, the gap between germline ends came to 11 bases. The CDR3 sequence is 16 residues long. CDR1 is WNHNN and CDR2 is SYGVQD in the germline V gene (reference sequence). CDR3 residues: CASSEESPSSGNTIYF. In DNA, the CDR3 is TGCGCCAGCAGTGAGGAATCGCCTAGCTCTGGAAACACCATATATTTT.

This clonotype was seen more than once but under ten times. This chain joins TRBV5-1 and TRBJ2-5; the D gene is possibly TRBD1 (5 bases). The V gene's germline CDR1 is SGHRS and CDR2 YFSETQ. Trimming took off 5 bases at V and 1 base at J, with 12 bases between the two ends. This CDR3 spans 14 amino acids. In DNA, the CDR3 is TGCGCCAGCAGTTCCGGACAATCCCAAGAGACCCAGTACTTC. Translation gives CASSSGQSQETQYF.

This clonotype turned up a few times. The genes are TRBV28 and TRBJ1-2, with 8 bases identical to TRBD1. The germline gives CDR1 MDHEN, CDR2 SYDVKM. The CDR3 has 12 residues. The V and J ends lost 11 bases and 8 bases, in that order; junction bases with no gene match: 10. The CDR3, as DNA: TGTGCCGGGGGGGACAGGATAATGGGCTACACCTTC. This translates into CAGGDRIMGYTF.

In this sample, this clonotype is medium-sized. This sequence joins TRBV6-5 and TRBJ1-5, with a tentative D call TRBD1 (5 bases). The germline V gene has CDR1 MNHEY and CDR2 SVGAGI. This CDR3 is built from 13 residues. Trimming removed 10 bases from V and 7 bases from J, with 17 bases in between. The CDR3 coding sequence is TGTGCCACCGCCTTGAGTCAGGGACAGCCCCAGCATTTT. As protein: CATALSQGQPQHF.

The J gene is TRBJ2-1, the V gene TRBV14; 9 bases align to TRBD1. The CDR3 spans 20 residues. Unmatched junction bases numbered 13, after V lost 1 base and J lost 0 bases. From germline, CDR1 is SGHDN and CDR2 FVKESK. The CDR3 nucleotides are TGTGCCAGCAGCCAAGTTACCGGGACAGGGAAAATTAGCTCCTACAATGAGCAGTTCTTC. It yields the protein CASSQVTGTGKISSYNEQFF.

This clonotype qualifies as medium-sized. The rearrangement joins TRBV6-2 or TRBV6-3 to TRBJ1-2, with no clear D. Germline assignment: CDR1 MNHEY and CDR2 SVGEGT. This CDR3 has 14 residues. Deletions cut 6 bases from V and 4 bases from J, with 15 bases between. CDR3 amino acids: CASSDTGRTYGYTF. The DNA of the CDR3 is TGTGCCAGCAGCGATACCGGACGGACCTATGGCTACACCTTC.

This clonotype was detected only a few times. This CDR3 reads CASSFLGIGEAFF. CDR3 in DNA: TGTGCCAGCAGTTTTTTGGGCATCGGTGAAGCTTTCTTT. The chain is built from TRBV12-3 or TRBV12-4 and TRBJ1-1; D unresolved. Trimming shortened V by 3 bases and J by 7 bases, and 12 bases separated the two germline ends. This CDR3 is built from 13 residues.

V gene TRBV28 combines with J gene TRBJ1-2; D gene uncertain. V was trimmed by 7 bases and J by 2 bases, leaving 5 bases between them. The germline V gene has CDR1 MDHEN and CDR2 SYDVKM. CDR3 size: 11 residues. The CDR3 nucleotides are TGTGCCAGCACGTCGAACTATGGCTACACCTTC. It translates to CASTSNYGYTF.

Within the sample, this clonotype is medium-sized. V and J are TRBV10-3 and TRBJ1-6, with D tentatively TRBD1 (6 bases). CDR1 ENHRY and CDR2 SYGVKD come from the germline V gene. Trimming stripped 2 bases from V and 10 bases from J, with 12 bases between. The CDR3 contains 14 residues. The CDR3 loop reads CAISETGSRSPLHF. In nucleotides, the CDR3 is TGTGCCATCAGTGAGACAGGGTCGCGGTCACCCCTCCACTTT.

This clonotype is termed medium-sized. The chain recombines TRBV6-1 with TRBJ2-7; 9 bases line up with TRBD1. From germline, CDR1 is MNHNS and CDR2 SASEGT. The CDR3 has 14 residues. V lost 5 bases to trimming and J lost 4 bases; unmatched junction nucleotides: 6. The CDR3 nucleotides are TGTGCCAGCAGTCATACGGGACAGGGTTACGAGCAGTACTTC. Its translation is CASSHTGQGYEQYF.

By share, this clonotype counts as medium-sized. V and J are TRBV6-1 and TRBJ1-6; 8 positions match TRBD1. The CDR3 spans 13 residues. V lost 6 bases, J lost 10 bases, and 5 bases stayed unmatched. Germline V CDR1 and CDR2: MNHNS, SASEGT. Here the CDR3 DNA reads TGTGCCAGCAGAGGACAGGGTGGATCACCCCTCCACTTT. Translating gives CASRGQGGSPLHF.

This clonotype was seen a handful of times. This chain links TRBV14 with TRBJ2-3; 8 bases map to TRBD2. The CDR3 has 16 amino acids. The V segment lost 6 bases and the J segment 4 bases; nucleotides outside the gene matches: 12. Germline V lookup: CDR1 SGHDN, CDR2 FVKESK. CDR3 DNA sequence: TGTGCCAGCAGTCCCTTAGCGGGAACAGCTGCAGATACGCAGTATTTT. Translation: CASSPLAGTAADTQYF.

This clonotype is termed medium-sized. This chain uses TRBV6-5 with TRBJ1-2; D possibly corresponds to TRBD1 (5 bases). This CDR3 is built from 11 residues. Germline values: CDR1 MNHEY, CDR2 SVGAGI. V gave up 5 bases and J gave up 9 bases, with 10 bases separating them. The CDR3, as DNA: TGTGCCAGCAGTCTTGGACATCGCTACACCTTC. It translates to CASSLGHRYTF.

Notes on this clonotype: This may be a read error, as it is one base from a much larger clone. The chain carries TRBV6-5 and TRBJ1-2; the D gene is possibly TRBD1 (6 bases). This CDR3 region has 15 residues. V lost 5 bases to trimming and J lost 4 bases, with 17 bases between them. Germline values: CDR1 MNHEY, CDR2 SVGAGI. DNA for the CDR3: TGTGCCAGCAGTAACAGCGGGACAAAACCCTATGGCTACACCTTC. This sequence encodes CASSNSGTKPYGYTF.